This paragraph reports one T cell receptor (beta chain). The antigen is undetermined. These data belong to a study of Graves' ophthalmopathy and Graves' hyperthyroidism. Amplified material comprised TCR beta CDR3 regions derived from RNA transcripts. After a first-round RT-PCR with HTBI primers, a second-round multiplex PCR was run. TCRdb reprocessed the multiplex PCR reads with MiXCR, giving one entry per CDR3 protein. This table holds 650,000 to 900,000 distinct CDR3 sequences, around 40% found once. Overall study results and limits: Using 13 signatures, a model distinguished ophthalmopathy from stable hyperthyroidism, reaching about 89% sensitivity and 81.08% specificity.

Additional autoimmune diseases, uncontrolled infections, pregnancy or lactation disqualified patients. The CDR3 is made up of 16 amino acids. The germline gives CDR1 ENHRY, CDR2 SYGVKD. With 3 bases removed from V and 1 base from J, the gap between germline ends came to 16 bases. This sequence was found in an adult man with Graves' ophthalmopathy. The genes are TRBV10-3 and TRBJ2-7; D might be TRBD2 (8 bases). Sequencing input: peripheral blood. The CDR3 loop reads CAISETGRGQSYEQYF. The CDR3 DNA reads as TGTGCCATCAGTGAAACCGGGAGGGGACAGTCCTACGAGCAGTACTTC.